Listed below are T cell receptor beta chains from one sample, sequenced in a study of cytomegalovirus exposure and HLA in healthy donors. Sequencing was performed with immunoSEQ multiplex PCR; in TCRdb, only in-frame clones are kept and a portion is missing. In the table there are roughly 100,000 clones, about three quarters of which are singletons. Source material: PBMCs. The source of these receptors is a man aged 60-69 years in good health and CMV-seropositive. The conserved cysteine and the conserved F or W are not part of the CDR3 here. A row's size may be missing; if present it is once, few, many or a size class.

TRBJ1-6,TRBV4-2,-,ASSPPVGVKDNSPLH
TRBJ2-5,TRBV4-2,-,ASSPEPRTSGGAALETQY
TRBJ1-4,TRBV7-9,-,APGGDRVTEKLF
TRBJ2-3,TRBV20-1,-,SATGDTQY
TRBJ2-3,TRBV10-1,-,ASSRGTGADTQY
TRBJ2-3,TRBV30,few,AWSVRGLRGALYSTDTQY
TRBJ1-4,TRBV2,-,ASSAARVGKLF
TRBJ2-3,TRBV29-1,few,SVEARPQGVSQY
TRBJ1-1,TRBV4-3,few,ASTGARTEAF
TRBJ1-5,TRBV2,-,ASTPSGGGRQPQH
TRBJ2-5,TRBV6-1,-,ASSDGTRETQY
TRBJ2-7,TRBV28,-,ASRSLGSSYEQY
TRBJ2-1,TRBV6-1,-,ASTRGWGNNEQF
TRBJ2-7,TRBV28,-,ASSSSGTSTGLAGARIYYEQY
TRBJ2-2,TRBV6-1,-,ASSARGELF
TRBJ1-3,TRBV7-9,-,ASSPQTTGGNTIY
TRBJ2-7,TRBV5-1,-,ASYAGTSENEQY
TRBJ1-1,TRBV11-1,once,ASSLREGSNTEAF
TRBJ2-7,TRBV6-6,-,ASGTANYEQY
TRBJ2-7,TRBV15,-,ATRRSGGEYEQY
TRBJ1-5,TRBV15,-,ATSRDRQGAGPQH
TRBJ2-7,TRBV7-6,-,ASSLERGEEQY
TRBJ2-1,TRBV6-4,-,ASSAGGPGNEQF
TRBJ2-2,TRBV11-2,-,ASSLALAGDTGELF
TRBJ2-2,TRBV5-4,-,ASSFRGGRSGELF
TRBJ1-6,TRBV19,few,ASSNRGKESPLH
TRBJ1-5,TRBV28,once,ASGPSTGGQQPQH
TRBJ2-5,TRBV12-5,-,ASGAGMPETQY
TRBJ2-1,TRBV2,-,ASSERVAGQGANEQF
TRBJ2-4,TRBV9,-,ASSVRSPGDIQY
TRBJ1-4,TRBV18,-,ASSPQGLGEKLF
TRBJ1-1,TRBV9,-,ASSLTSGATEAF
TRBJ2-3,TRBV7-2,-,ASSLGRSGLITDTQY
TRBJ2-7,TRBV18,-,ASSPVVGGQAYEQY
TRBJ2-5,TRBV5-1,-,ASSPSLTGGGETQY
TRBJ1-2,TRBV5-1,-,ASSETGSYGYT
TRBJ1-3,TRBV9,-,ASSVGHLSSGNTIY
TRBJ2-2,TRBV7-7,-,ASSLGRGPNTGELF
TRBJ1-2,TRBV28,-,ASSFREVSSYT
TRBJ2-6,TRBV1,-,TSSRDRGAGANVLT
TRBJ2-7,TRBV11-2,-,ASSSPAEQFREQY
TRBJ2-1,TRBV28,-,ASSLGGAYNEQF
TRBJ1-5,TRBV19,-,ASRAQAPNQPQH
TRBJ1-2,TRBV7-2,-,ASSLFYNYGYT
TRBJ2-4,TRBV6-5,-,ASSYFPPRGGDIQY
TRBJ1-1,TRBV23-1,-,ASSQSAASPEGSTEAF
TRBJ2-1,TRBV5-6,once,ASTLFSGSSSYNEQF
TRBJ2-3,TRBV13,-,ASSLPGQGYTDTQY
TRBJ2-1,TRBV2,-,ASSEYRTYNEQF
TRBJ2-2,TRBV6-5,-,ASSSPGTVAGELF
TRBJ1-3,TRBV11-2,-,ASSPGGNTIY
TRBJ1-1,TRBV19,-,ASNPGQGIAEAF
TRBJ2-7,TRBV5-1,-,ASSLDPGLAGEQY
TRBJ2-4,TRBV5-1,-,ASSESGGAGNIQY
TRBJ1-1,TRBV7-9,-,SSSLEGARDTEAF